A single sample gave rise to the 9 T cell receptor beta chains below, sequenced in a study of shared clonotypes between healthy human individuals. Using immunoSEQ multiplex PCR, the repertoire was profiled, and TCRdb retains in-frame clones only, with some absent. The sample has about 1.5 million clones, 98% seen once. The sample comprised naive CD4+ T cells sorted from blood. Subset of the sample: CD45RA+ positively selected. The receptor source for this set is a man aged 25 to 45 in good health.

The rearrangement joins TRBV18 to TRBJ1-5; possibly TRBD1 for D (6 bases). The germline gives CDR1 KGHSH, CDR2 LQKENI. The V and J ends lost 3 bases and 6 bases respectively, with 9 bases between them. This CDR3 comprises 13 residues. In nucleotides, the CDR3 is TGTGCCAGCTCACCGGGGGGGCCTCAGCCCCAGCATTTT. Encoded protein: CASSPGGPQPQHF.

The chain combines TRBV11-3 with TRBJ1-1; 9 nucleotides line up with TRBD1. Germline assignment: CDR1 SGHNT and CDR2 YENEEA. Losses at the gene ends were 1 base for V and 11 bases for J; bases not matched to a gene: 17. The CDR3 is made up of 17 amino acids. CDR3 nucleotide sequence: TGTGCCAGCAGCTTAGGGTTGGGGACAGGGATTAAAAGAGGGGCTTTCTTT. Its translation is CASSLGLGTGIKRGAFF.

As concerns this clone: This specimen includes other DNA sequences encoding the same CDR3. The chain carries TRBV18 and TRBJ2-7, with TRBD2 identical over 8 bases. The J segment lost 0 bases and the V segment lost 2 bases, leaving 0 bases of the junction unmatched. Germline-derived CDR1 and CDR2 are KGHSH and LQKENI. This CDR3 is 14 amino acids long. The CDR3 sequence: CASSPTSGSYEQYF. The CDR3 DNA follows: TGTGCCAGCTCACCAACTAGCGGCTCCTACGAGCAGTACTTC.

This clone was picked up a small number of times. The chain carries TRBV6-5 and TRBJ1-2; 7 bases align to TRBD1. Germline trimming cut 6 bases from V and 7 bases from J; bases unmatched to any gene: 8. The CDR3 extends over 13 amino acids. CDR1 is MNHEY and CDR2 is SVGAGI in the germline V gene. This CDR3 is CASSKTTGVGYTF. In DNA form, the CDR3 reads TGTGCCAGCAGCAAAACCACAGGGGTTGGCTACACCTTC.

The J gene is TRBJ1-2, the V gene TRBV5-1; TRBD1 matches 8 bases. The V and J ends lost 3 bases and 0 bases, in that order; junction bases with no gene match: 7. The length of the CDR3 is 16 residues. Germline V gives CDR1 SGHRS, CDR2 YFSETQ. DNA for the CDR3: TGCGCCAGCAGCTGGGGGACAGGCTTCGCTAACTATGGCTACACCTTC. It specifies CASSWGTGFANYGYTF.

The rearrangement uses TRBV28 and TRBJ2-3, with D uncertain. Trimming took off 5 bases at V and 2 bases at J, with 11 bases between the two ends. CDR1 and CDR2 from the germline V gene are MDHEN and SYDVKM. This CDR3 comprises 14 residues. The CDR3 is CASSPPHPTDTQYF. CDR3 sequence (DNA): TGTGCCAGCAGTCCCCCCCATCCCACAGATACGCAGTATTTT.

The chain has TRBV15 and TRBJ2-1; TRBD2 agrees at 7 bases. J gave up 4 bases and V 1 base, and 7 bases lay outside the gene matches. CDR1 is LNHNV and CDR2 is YYDKDF in the germline V gene (reference sequence). The CDR3 sequence is 16 residues long. CDR3 DNA: TGTGCCACCAGCAGAGGTGGGTCTAGCGGATACAATGAGCAGTTCTTC. Amino acids: CATSRGGSSGYNEQFF. Filled out from reference TRBV15 and TRBJ2-1, the complete variable domain reads DAMVIQNPRYQVTQFGKPVTLSCSQTLNHNVMYWYQQKSSQAPKLLFHYYDKDFNNEADTPDNFQSRRPNTSFCFLDIRSPGLGDTAMYLCATSRGGSSGYNEQFFGPGTRLTVL.

This sequence joins TRBV5-1 and TRBJ2-6, with D maybe TRBD2 (5 bases). CDR3 size: 19 residues. V lost 1 base to trimming and J lost 0 bases, with 17 bases between them. Germline V gene data show CDR1 as SGHRS and CDR2 as YFSETQ. CDR3: CASSLFARAGGSGANVLTF. The DNA of the CDR3 is TGCGCCAGCAGCTTGTTCGCCCGAGCAGGAGGCTCTGGGGCCAACGTCCTGACTTTC.

V gene TRBV7-9 combines with J gene TRBJ2-5; D is uncertain. The CDR3 has 12 residues. V lost 1 base to trimming and J lost 6 bases, with 6 bases between them. The V gene's germline CDR1 is SEHNR and CDR2 FQNEAQ (reference sequence). The CDR3 sequence is CASSLDLQTQYF. DNA of the CDR3: TGTGCCAGCAGCTTAGACCTTCAGACCCAGTACTTC. Looking up the rest from reference TRBV7-9 and TRBJ2-5 gives the full variable domain: DTGVSQNPRHKITKRGQNVTFRCDPISEHNRLYWYRQTLGQGPEFLTYFQNEAQLEKSRLLSDRFSAERPKGSFSTLEIQRTEQGDSAMYLCASSLDLQTQYFGPGTRLLVL.